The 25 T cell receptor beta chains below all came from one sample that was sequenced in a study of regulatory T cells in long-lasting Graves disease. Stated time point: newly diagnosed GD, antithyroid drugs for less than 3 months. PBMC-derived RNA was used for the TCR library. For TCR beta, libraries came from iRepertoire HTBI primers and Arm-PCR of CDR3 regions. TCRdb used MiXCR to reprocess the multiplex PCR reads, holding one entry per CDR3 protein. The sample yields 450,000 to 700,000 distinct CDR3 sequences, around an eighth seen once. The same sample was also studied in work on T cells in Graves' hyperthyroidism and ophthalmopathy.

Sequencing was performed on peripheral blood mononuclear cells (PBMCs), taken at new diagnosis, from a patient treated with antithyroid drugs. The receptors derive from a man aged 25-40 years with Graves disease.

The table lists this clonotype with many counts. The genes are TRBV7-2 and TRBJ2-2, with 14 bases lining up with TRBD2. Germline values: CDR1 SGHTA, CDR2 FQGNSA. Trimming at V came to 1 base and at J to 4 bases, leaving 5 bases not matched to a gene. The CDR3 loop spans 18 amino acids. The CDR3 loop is CASSLVPGLAGVTGELFF. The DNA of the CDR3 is TGTGCCAGCAGCTTAGTGCCGGGACTAGCGGGAGTCACCGGGGAGCTGTTTTTT.

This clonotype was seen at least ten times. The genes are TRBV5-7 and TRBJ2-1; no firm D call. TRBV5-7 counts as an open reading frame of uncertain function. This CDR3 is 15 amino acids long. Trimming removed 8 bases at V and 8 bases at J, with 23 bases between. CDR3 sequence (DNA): TGTGCCAGTCCGTTCGGGTCTAATCCCACAGATGAGCAGTTCTTC. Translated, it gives CASPFGSNPTDEQFF.

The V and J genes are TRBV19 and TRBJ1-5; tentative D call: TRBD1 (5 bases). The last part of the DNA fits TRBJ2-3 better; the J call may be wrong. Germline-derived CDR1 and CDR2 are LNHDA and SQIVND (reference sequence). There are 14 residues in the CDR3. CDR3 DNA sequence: TGTGCCAGTAGCGCGGAAGGGGAAAGGCAGCCCCAGTATTTT. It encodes CASSAEGERQPQYF.

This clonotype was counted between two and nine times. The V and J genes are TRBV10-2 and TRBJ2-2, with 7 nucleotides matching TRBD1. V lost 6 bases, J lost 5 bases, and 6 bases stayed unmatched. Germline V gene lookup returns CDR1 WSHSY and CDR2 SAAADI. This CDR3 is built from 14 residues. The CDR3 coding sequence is TGCGCCAGCAGGCCGGGACAGTCAACCGGGGAGCTGTTTTTT. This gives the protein CASRPGQSTGELFF.

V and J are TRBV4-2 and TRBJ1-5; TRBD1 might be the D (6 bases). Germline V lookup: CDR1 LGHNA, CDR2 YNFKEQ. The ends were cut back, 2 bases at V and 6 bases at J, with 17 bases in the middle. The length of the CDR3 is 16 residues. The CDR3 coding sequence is TGTGCCAGCAGCCAAACGGACAGAGCCGGGGTTCAGCCCCAGCATTTT. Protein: CASSQTDRAGVQPQHF.

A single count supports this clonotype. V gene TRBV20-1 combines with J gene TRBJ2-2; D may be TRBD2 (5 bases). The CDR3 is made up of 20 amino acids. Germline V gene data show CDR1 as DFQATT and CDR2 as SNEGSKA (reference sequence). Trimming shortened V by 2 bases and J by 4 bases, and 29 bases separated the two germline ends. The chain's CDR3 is CSARPPWVKESGRLTGELFF. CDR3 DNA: TGCAGTGCTAGACCCCCTTGGGTGAAGGAGAGCGGCCGTCTCACCGGGGAGCTGTTTTTT.

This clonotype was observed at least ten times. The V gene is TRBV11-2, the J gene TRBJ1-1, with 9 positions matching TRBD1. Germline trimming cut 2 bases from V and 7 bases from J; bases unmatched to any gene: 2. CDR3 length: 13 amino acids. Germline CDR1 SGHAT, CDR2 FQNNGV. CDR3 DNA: TGTGCCAGCAGCTTAAGACAGGGGGATGAAGCTTTCTTT. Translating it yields CASSLRQGDEAFF. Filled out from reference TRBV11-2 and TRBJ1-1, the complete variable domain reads EAGVAQSPRYKIIEKRQSVAFWCNPISGHATLYWYQQILGQGPKLLIQFQNNGVVDDSQLPKDRFSAERLKGVDSTLKIQPAKLEDSAVYLCASSLRQGDEAFFGQGTRLTVV.

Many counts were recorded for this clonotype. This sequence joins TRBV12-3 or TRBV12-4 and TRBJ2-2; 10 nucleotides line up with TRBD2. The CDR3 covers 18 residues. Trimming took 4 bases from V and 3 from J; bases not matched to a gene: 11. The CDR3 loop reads CASSSPFSGRRDTGELFF. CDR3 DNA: TGTGCCAGCAGTTCCCCGTTTAGCGGGAGGAGGGACACCGGGGAGCTGTTTTTT.

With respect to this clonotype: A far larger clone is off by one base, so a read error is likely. CDR3 in amino acids: CASSEDKLKGGNYEQFF. The DNA for the CDR3 is TGTGCCAGCAGTGAAGATAAGTTAAAGGGTGGAAACTACGAGCAGTTCTTC. The V call is TRBV2, the J call TRBJ2-3, with D uncertain. The J call may be mistaken, given a closer DNA end match to TRBJ2-1. Germline V gene lookup returns CDR1 SNHLY and CDR2 FYNNEI. CDR3 length: 17 amino acids.

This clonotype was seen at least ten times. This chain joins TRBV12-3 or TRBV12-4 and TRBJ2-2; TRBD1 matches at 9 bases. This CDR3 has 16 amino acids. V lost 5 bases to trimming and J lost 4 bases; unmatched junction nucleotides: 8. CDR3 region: CASSPQGALGTGELFF. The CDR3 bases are TGTGCCAGCAGTCCACAGGGGGCGCTAGGCACCGGGGAGCTGTTTTTT.

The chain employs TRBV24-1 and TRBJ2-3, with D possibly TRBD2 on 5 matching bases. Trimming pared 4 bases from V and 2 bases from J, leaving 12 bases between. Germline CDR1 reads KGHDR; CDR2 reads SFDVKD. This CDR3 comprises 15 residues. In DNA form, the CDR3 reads TGTGCCACCAGTGACCCGGGAAGGTACACAGATACGCAGTATTTT. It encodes CATSDPGRYTDTQYF.

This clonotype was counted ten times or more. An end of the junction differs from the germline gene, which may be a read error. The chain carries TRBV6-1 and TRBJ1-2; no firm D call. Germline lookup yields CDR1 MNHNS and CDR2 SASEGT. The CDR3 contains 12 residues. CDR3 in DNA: TGTGCCAGCAGTGAAGCGCTTCAGGAACCAGAGTTC. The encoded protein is CASSEALQEPEF.

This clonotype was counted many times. The CDR3 is CASSSGTSMSNEQFF. CDR3 sequence (DNA): TGTGCCAGCAGCTCCGGGACTAGTATGTCCAATGAGCAGTTCTTC. This sequence joins TRBV7-6 and TRBJ2-1; 8 bases are a match to TRBD2. The germline CDR1 and CDR2 sequences are SGHVS and FNYEAQ. There are 15 residues in the CDR3. With V trimmed by 4 bases and J by 6 bases, 8 bases remained unmatched. Based on the CDR3 plus reference TRBV7-6 and TRBJ2-1, the full variable domain is GAGVSQSPRYKVTKRGQDVALRCDPISGHVSLYWYRQALGQGPEFLTYFNYEAQQDKSGLPNDRFSAERPEGSISTLTIQRTEQRDSAMYRCASSSGTSMSNEQFFGPGTRLTVL.

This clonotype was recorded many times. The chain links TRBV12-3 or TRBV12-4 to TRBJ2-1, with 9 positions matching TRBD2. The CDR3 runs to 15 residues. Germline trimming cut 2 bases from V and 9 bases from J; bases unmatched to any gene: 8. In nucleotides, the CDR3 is TGTGCCAGCAGTTTAAGGCTAGCGGGAAGATCTGAGCAGTTCTTC. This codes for CASSLRLAGRSEQFF.

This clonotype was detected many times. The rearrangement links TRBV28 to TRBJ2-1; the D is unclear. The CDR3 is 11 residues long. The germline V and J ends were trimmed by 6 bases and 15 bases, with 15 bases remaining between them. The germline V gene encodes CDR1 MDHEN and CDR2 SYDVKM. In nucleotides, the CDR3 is TGTGCCAGCAGGGCGGCAGAGGTACCGTTCTTC. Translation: CASRAAEVPFF.

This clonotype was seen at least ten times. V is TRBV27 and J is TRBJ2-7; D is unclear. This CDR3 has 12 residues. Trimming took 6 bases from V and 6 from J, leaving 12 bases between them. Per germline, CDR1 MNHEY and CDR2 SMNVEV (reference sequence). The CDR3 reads CASRRLYGEQYF. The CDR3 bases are TGTGCCAGCAGGCGACTGTATGGCGAGCAGTACTTC.

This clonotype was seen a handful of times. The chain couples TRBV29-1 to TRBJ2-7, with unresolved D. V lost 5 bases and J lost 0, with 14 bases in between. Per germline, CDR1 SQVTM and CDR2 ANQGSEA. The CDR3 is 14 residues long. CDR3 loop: CSVLRRESSYEQYF. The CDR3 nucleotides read TGCAGCGTTCTACGTCGTGAAAGCTCCTACGAGCAGTACTTC.

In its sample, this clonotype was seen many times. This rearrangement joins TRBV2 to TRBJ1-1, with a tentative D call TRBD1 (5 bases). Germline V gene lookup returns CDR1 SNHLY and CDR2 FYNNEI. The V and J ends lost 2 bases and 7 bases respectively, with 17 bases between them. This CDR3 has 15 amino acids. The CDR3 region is CASSESFVTANEAFF. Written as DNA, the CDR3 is TGTGCCAGCAGTGAATCATTTGTGACAGCTAATGAAGCTTTCTTT.

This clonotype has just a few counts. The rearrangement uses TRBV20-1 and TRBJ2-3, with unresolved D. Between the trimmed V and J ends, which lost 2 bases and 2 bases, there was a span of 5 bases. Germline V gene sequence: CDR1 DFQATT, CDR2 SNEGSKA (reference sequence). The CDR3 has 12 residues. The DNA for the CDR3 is TGCAGTGCTAGACTCTTCACAGATACGCAGTATTTT. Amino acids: CSARLFTDTQYF.

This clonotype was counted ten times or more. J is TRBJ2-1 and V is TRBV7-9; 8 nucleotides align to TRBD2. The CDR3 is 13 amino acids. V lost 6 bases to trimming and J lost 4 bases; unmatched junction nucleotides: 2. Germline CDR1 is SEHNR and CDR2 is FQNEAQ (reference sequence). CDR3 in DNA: TGTGCCAGCAGTACTAGCGGTTACAATGAGCAGTTCTTC. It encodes CASSTSGYNEQFF.

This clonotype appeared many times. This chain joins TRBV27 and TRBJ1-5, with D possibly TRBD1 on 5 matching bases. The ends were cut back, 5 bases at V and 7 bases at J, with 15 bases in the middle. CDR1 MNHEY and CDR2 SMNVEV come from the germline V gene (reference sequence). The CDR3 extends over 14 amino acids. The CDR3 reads CASSPGLADQPQHF. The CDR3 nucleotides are TGTGCCAGCAGTCCAGGGCTAGCTGACCAGCCCCAGCATTTT.

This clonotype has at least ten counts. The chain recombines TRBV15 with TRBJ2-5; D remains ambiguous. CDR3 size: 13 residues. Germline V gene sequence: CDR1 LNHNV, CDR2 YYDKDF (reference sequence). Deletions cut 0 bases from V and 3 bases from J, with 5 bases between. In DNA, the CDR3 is TGTGCCACCAGCAGAGATAGGGAAGAGACCCAGTACTTC. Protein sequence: CATSRDREETQYF.

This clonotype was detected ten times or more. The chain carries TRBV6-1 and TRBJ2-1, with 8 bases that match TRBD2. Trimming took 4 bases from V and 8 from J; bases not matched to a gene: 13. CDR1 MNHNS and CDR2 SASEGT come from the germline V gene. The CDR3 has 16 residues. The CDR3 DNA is TGTGCCAGCAGTGTGCCGGAGTCTGGGCGGGAGGATGAGCAGTTCTTC. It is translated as CASSVPESGREDEQFF.

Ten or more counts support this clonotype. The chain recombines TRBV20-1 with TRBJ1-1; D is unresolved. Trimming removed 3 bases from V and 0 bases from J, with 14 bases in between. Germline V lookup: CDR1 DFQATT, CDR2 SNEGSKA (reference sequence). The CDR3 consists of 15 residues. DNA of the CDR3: TGCAGTGCTAGTCCCCCCGGACCCCTGAACACTGAAGCTTTCTTT. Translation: CSASPPGPLNTEAFF.

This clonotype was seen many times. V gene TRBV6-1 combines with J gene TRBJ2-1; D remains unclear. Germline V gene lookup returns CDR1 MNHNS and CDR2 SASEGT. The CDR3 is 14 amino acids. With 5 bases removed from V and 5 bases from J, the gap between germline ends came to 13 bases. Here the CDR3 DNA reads TGTGCCAGCAGTAGCAAGGTTGGGGACAATGAGCAGTTCTTC. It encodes CASSSKVGDNEQFF.